At least ten counts were recorded for the clone carrying this T cell receptor beta chain. No antigen is known for it. Unique molecular identifiers were present on the cDNA, and a universal primer site came from template switching. Using its own MiXCR run on the 5' RACE reads, TCRdb lists one record per CDR3 protein. Of about 570,000 distinct CDR3 sequences in the sample, approximately 10% were seen once. The sample originates from a study of identical twins. General observations from the study: Where out-of-frame alpha sequences were twin-shared, they showed excess low generation probability.

The same specimen was also included in a second study, on yellow fever vaccine responses in identical twins.

The source of this sequence is a young woman in good health. Sequenced material: PBMCs.

This CDR3 reads CASSLLLYEQYF. For the CDR3, the DNA is TGTGCCAGCAGCTTATTGCTCTACGAGCAGTACTTC. V and J are TRBV7-3 and TRBJ2-7; D gene uncertain. This CDR3 spans 12 amino acids. Trimming left V 2 bases short and J 3 bases short, with 5 bases between. Germline loops: CDR1 SGHTA, CDR2 FQGTGA.